The rows below give T cell receptor beta chains drawn from one sample of a study of a mutant IDH1 vaccine in newly diagnosed glioma. Sequencing was performed with immunoSEQ multiplex PCR; in TCRdb, only in-frame clones are kept and a portion is missing. This table holds around 52,000 clones, about 77% found once. Their recognized antigens are unknown. The material was PBMCs, obtained from a glioma patient whose treatment included an IDH1 peptide vaccine. The receptors come from a woman aged 35 to 49 with glioma. The conserved cysteine and the conserved F or W are not part of the CDR3 here.

v_call	j_call	cdr3_aa
TRBV20-1	TRBJ2-1	SARDDNEQF
TRBV6-7	TRBJ1-5	ASGGDISNQPQH
TRBV11-3	TRBJ2-3	ASSLDPQSTDTQY
TRBV7-2	TRBJ1-6	ASSRDSSPLH
TRBV5-6	TRBJ1-1	ASRRTGKEAF
TRBV12-1	TRBJ2-7	ASSSRTSYYEQY
TRBV9	TRBJ2-3	ASSPLRRASTDTQY
TRBV10-2	TRBJ1-2	ATSDRAELYGYT
TRBV29-1	TRBJ2-7	SPQSYEQY
TRBV5-6	TRBJ2-1	ASSANYNEQF
TRBV14	TRBJ2-5	ASSQDRASGGIEETQY